The rows below give T cell receptor beta chains drawn from one sample of a study of memory CD4+ T cells and cytomegalovirus serostatus. Produced via immunoSEQ multiplex PCR; TCRdb's table is partial and in-frame only. This sample carries under 55,000 clones, around 80% of them seen once, and the ten largest clones take approximately 1.5%. The sample taken for sequencing was memory CD4+ T cells from blood. Every receptor here comes from an adult in good health and CMV-seronegative. Each CDR3 is given with its conserved first and last residue.

j_gene: TRBJ1-6
v_gene: TRBV4-3
CDR3aa: CASSQVGGLGSPLHF

j_gene: TRBJ2-7
v_gene: TRBV7-9
CDR3aa: CASSFPGGQGRGEQYF

j_gene: TRBJ2-5
v_gene: TRBV7-7
CDR3aa: CASSLRPARETQYF

j_gene: TRBJ2-2
v_gene: TRBV15
CDR3aa: CATSRDQGARAGELFF

j_gene: TRBJ2-3
v_gene: TRBV5-1
CDR3aa: CASSLQSSTDTQYF

j_gene: TRBJ1-2
v_gene: TRBV20-1
CDR3aa: CSARGRNF

j_gene: TRBJ2-2
v_gene: TRBV10-1
CDR3aa: CASSSGTTTGELFF

j_gene: TRBJ1-4
v_gene: TRBV7-2
CDR3aa: CASSKQGVGATNEKLFF

j_gene: TRBJ2-7
v_gene: TRBV6-5
CDR3aa: CASRALRGSSYEQYF

j_gene: TRBJ1-1
v_gene: TRBV7-9
CDR3aa: CASSRSGAPGAEAFF

j_gene: TRBJ1-1
v_gene: TRBV6-5
CDR3aa: CASSYRTRPPSTEAFF

j_gene: TRBJ1-4
v_gene: TRBV7-2
CDR3aa: CASSPMDRSEKLFF

j_gene: TRBJ2-4
v_gene: TRBV18
CDR3aa: CASSLGQGDIQYF

j_gene: TRBJ1-2
v_gene: TRBV7-8
CDR3aa: CASSLGRGGDYGYTF

j_gene: TRBJ2-5
v_gene: TRBV18
CDR3aa: CASSRDPLKTQYF

j_gene: TRBJ2-3
v_gene: TRBV7-3
CDR3aa: CASRFSGTGVSTDTQYF

j_gene: TRBJ1-5
v_gene: TRBV18
CDR3aa: CASSRDGGNNQPQHF

j_gene: TRBJ2-3
v_gene: TRBV4-1
CDR3aa: CASSPETSAYTDTQYF

j_gene: TRBJ2-1
v_gene: TRBV10-3
CDR3aa: CAIRTSGGSNEQFF

j_gene: TRBJ2-7
v_gene: TRBV5-1
CDR3aa: CASSLAGRFYEQYF

j_gene: TRBJ1-5
v_gene: TRBV6-1
CDR3aa: CASSDQVQPQHF

j_gene: TRBJ2-5
v_gene: TRBV7-2
CDR3aa: CASSDALGTPGQETQYF

j_gene: TRBJ1-3
v_gene: TRBV9
CDR3aa: CASSSGTGYGNTIYF

j_gene: TRBJ1-2
v_gene: TRBV30
CDR3aa: CAWAMDAYGYTF

j_gene: TRBJ2-2
v_gene: TRBV7-2
CDR3aa: CASSLAVRGAGELFF

j_gene: TRBJ2-3
v_gene: TRBV28
CDR3aa: CASSYTDTQYF

j_gene: TRBJ1-5
v_gene: TRBV5-6
CDR3aa: CASSGAGDQPQHF

j_gene: TRBJ2-7
v_gene: TRBV7-2
CDR3aa: CASSAGTGGDGQYF

j_gene: TRBJ1-3
v_gene: TRBV7-6
CDR3aa: CASSLSGSGNTIYF

j_gene: TRBJ2-1
v_gene: TRBV10-3
CDR3aa: CAISTGNEQFF

j_gene: TRBJ2-1
v_gene: TRBV6-4
CDR3aa: CASSGIAGSSGYEQFF

j_gene: TRBJ2-7
v_gene: TRBV14
CDR3aa: CASSQGKYSLYEQYF

j_gene: TRBJ2-3
v_gene: TRBV7-2
CDR3aa: CASSFNSGGAPDTQYF

j_gene: TRBJ1-5
v_gene: TRBV28
CDR3aa: CASSTGTGMQPQHF

j_gene: TRBJ2-2
v_gene: TRBV5-1
CDR3aa: CASSSGTITNTGELFF

j_gene: TRBJ2-7
v_gene: TRBV10-1
CDR3aa: CASSDYRREGPYEQYF

j_gene: TRBJ1-2
v_gene: TRBV2
CDR3aa: CASTADAMGYTF

j_gene: TRBJ2-2
v_gene: TRBV9
CDR3aa: CASSAPAAGGRGELFF

j_gene: TRBJ2-1
v_gene: TRBV9
CDR3aa: CASSESGGAYNEQFF

j_gene: TRBJ1-1
v_gene: TRBV6-6
CDR3aa: CASSYSVGGQTEAFF

j_gene: TRBJ1-5
v_gene: TRBV6-1
CDR3aa: CASSEAKGQPQHF

j_gene: TRBJ1-1
v_gene: TRBV18
CDR3aa: CASSPRRDHGDEAFF

j_gene: TRBJ2-7
v_gene: TRBV9
CDR3aa: CASSVVSLPGGGEQYF

j_gene: TRBJ1-1
v_gene: TRBV5-1
CDR3aa: CASSLATGQGGTEAFF

j_gene: TRBJ1-5
v_gene: TRBV7-2
CDR3aa: CASSIANQPQHF

j_gene: TRBJ1-5
v_gene: TRBV27
CDR3aa: CASSRDSLTNQPQHF